This TCR beta chain was sequenced during a study of T-cell reconstitution after alpha-beta-depleted transplantation in children. Germline CDR1 reads SGHTA; CDR2 reads FQGNSA. V was cut by 5 bases and J by 3 bases, with 14 bases left in between. The CDR3 contains 14 residues. This clonotype was detected many times. Molecular barcoding with unique molecular identifiers was used for the TCRbeta library. In TCRdb, the PCR reads were re-called with MiXCR into one record per CDR3 protein. Counted here are approximately 490,000 distinct CDR3 sequences, under 15% occurring once; the ten biggest clones make up more than 5.5%.

The rearrangement links TRBV7-2 to TRBJ2-7, with D possibly being TRBD2 (6 bases). This sequence was found in a human donor who donated a stem cell graft to a child with combined immunodeficiency. The sequencing here drew on PBMCs from the stem cell graft donor, taken from the stem cell graft. The CDR3 DNA follows: TGTGCCAGCAGCCCGACTAGAGGGGTCTACGAGCAGTACTTC. Its translation is CASSPTRGVYEQYF.